This TCR beta chain was recovered during a study of blood T cell repertoires in COVID-19. Overall study: The samples span acute and convalescent COVID-19 from the United States, Italy and Spain. PBMCs, B-cell-depleted T cells, or T cells provided the cDNA or gDNA that made up the material.

Original analysis: Estimation of nucleated cell counts relied on the amplification of reference gene primers. Repertoires were generated with immunoSEQ multiplex PCR, while TCRdb's copy carries only in-frame clones and drops some. D and trimming were read from the DNA, whereas the V and J calls and clone size are those reported in that table. The sample contains about 130,000 clones, more than 70% of which appear only once. This CDR3 spans 15 amino acids. V dropped 5 bases and J dropped 2; count of bases not matched to a gene: 8. Germline CDR1 is LNHDA and CDR2 is SQIVND (reference sequence). The TCR originated in a man aged 50 or older with acute or convalescent COVID-19. V and J are TRBV19 and TRBJ1-1, with 7 positions matching TRBD1. The sequenced material came from peripheral blood. CDR3 nucleotides: TGTGCCAGTAGTCACGTACGGACAGGTAACACTGAAGCTTTCTTT. This gives the protein CASSHVRTGNTEAFF. The variable domain in full, completed from reference TRBV19 and TRBJ1-1, reads DGGITQSPKYLFRKEGQNVTLSCEQNLNHDAMYWYRQDPGQGLRLIYYSQIVNDFQKGDIAEGYSVSREKKESFPLTVTSAQKNPTAFYLCASSHVRTGNTEAFFGQGTRLTVV.